One and the same sample provided the 7 T cell receptor beta chains below, sequenced in a study of blood T cell repertoires in COVID-19. TCRdb keeps only in-frame clones here, not all; method: immunoSEQ multiplex PCR. This sample yields roughly 170,000 clones, of which roughly 85% are seen a single time; about a sixth belongs to the top ten. Material: PBMCs or T cells enriched from blood (not recorded which). These receptors were taken from a man aged 60 to 75 who had recovered from COVID-19.

This clone was recorded once. The chain is built from TRBV11-2 and TRBJ1-6; 7 nucleotides line up with TRBD1. Germline V gives CDR1 SGHAT, CDR2 FQNNGV. J gave up 4 bases and V 6 bases, and 9 bases lay outside the gene matches. The CDR3 loop spans 16 amino acids. CDR3 region: CASRSTGTEYNSPLHF. The DNA of the CDR3 is TGTGCCAGCAGATCCACCGGGACAGAATATAATTCACCCCTCCACTTT.

V gene TRBV7-9 combines with J gene TRBJ2-7; tentative D call: TRBD1 (5 bases). V was pared by 5 bases and J by 1 base, with 9 bases between. Germline-derived CDR1 and CDR2 are SEHNR and FQNEAQ (reference sequence). This CDR3 spans 13 amino acids. The CDR3 here is CASSRRQSYEQYF. As DNA, the CDR3 is TGTGCCAGCAGCAGACGACAGTCCTACGAGCAGTACTTC.

The V gene is TRBV7-6, the J gene TRBJ1-2; a possible D gene is TRBD1 (5 bases). The length of the CDR3 is 15 residues. The V end was cut by 5 bases, the J end by 6 bases, with 19 bases between. Germline V lookup: CDR1 SGHVS, CDR2 FNYEAQ. The CDR3 loop is CASSQTLQGHDGYTF. The DNA for the CDR3 is TGTGCCAGCAGCCAGACGCTTCAGGGTCACGATGGCTACACCTTC.

The CDR3 bases are TGTGCCAGCAGTCCCCGATTGCGAGATACGCAGTATTTT. It yields the protein CASSPRLRDTQYF. J is TRBJ2-3 and V is TRBV12-3 or TRBV12-4; no clear D gene. V lost 5 bases and J lost 5, with 11 bases in between. The CDR3 is 13 amino acids.

The chain recombines TRBV7-2 with TRBJ2-1; unclear D gene. CDR1 and CDR2 (germline): SGHTA, FQGNSA. The length of the CDR3 is 15 residues. V lost 3 bases, J lost 4 bases, and 13 bases lay in between. The DNA of the CDR3 is TGTGCCAGCAGCTTGTCAGCGTCTATTTACAATGAGCAGTTCTTC. This codes for CASSLSASIYNEQFF.

This clone was seen a handful of times. The chain combines TRBV3-1 (or the pseudogene TRBV3-2) with TRBJ1-2; D remains unclear. Germline V gene sequence: CDR1 LGHDT, CDR2 YNNKEL (reference sequence). The CDR3 runs to 15 residues. V lost 5 bases and J lost 0, with 13 bases in between. This CDR3 reads CASSSRGGPNYGYTF. The DNA of the CDR3 is TGTGCCAGCAGCTCCCGGGGAGGGCCTAACTATGGCTACACCTTC.

The genes are TRBV19 and TRBJ1-1, with TRBD1 as a possible D gene (5 bases). V was shortened by 3 bases and J by 3 bases, with 11 bases between the two germline ends. Germline V lookup: CDR1 LNHDA, CDR2 SQIVND (reference sequence). The CDR3 length is 14 residues. CDR3 coding DNA: TGTGCCAGTAGTATTCTCGGGGGTTACACTGAAGCTTTCTTT. Translating it yields CASSILGGYTEAFF.